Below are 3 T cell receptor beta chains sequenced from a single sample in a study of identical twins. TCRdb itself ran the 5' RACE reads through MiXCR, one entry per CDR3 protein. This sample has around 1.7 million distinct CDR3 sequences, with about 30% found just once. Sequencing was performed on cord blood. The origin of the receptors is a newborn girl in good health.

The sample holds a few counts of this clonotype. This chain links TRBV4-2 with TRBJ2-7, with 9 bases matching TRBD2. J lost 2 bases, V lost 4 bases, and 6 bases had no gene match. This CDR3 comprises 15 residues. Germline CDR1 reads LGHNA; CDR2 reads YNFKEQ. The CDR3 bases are TGTGCCAGCAGCCGTCGGACTAGCGAGACCTACGAGCAGTACTTC. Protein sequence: CASSRRTSETYEQYF.

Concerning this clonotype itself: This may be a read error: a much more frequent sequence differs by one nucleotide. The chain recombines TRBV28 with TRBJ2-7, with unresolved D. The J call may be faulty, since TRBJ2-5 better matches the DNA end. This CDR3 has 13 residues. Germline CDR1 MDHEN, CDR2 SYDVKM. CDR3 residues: CASTRWSEETQYF. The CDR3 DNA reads TGTGCCAGCACCAGGTGGTCTGAAGAGACCCAGTACTTC.

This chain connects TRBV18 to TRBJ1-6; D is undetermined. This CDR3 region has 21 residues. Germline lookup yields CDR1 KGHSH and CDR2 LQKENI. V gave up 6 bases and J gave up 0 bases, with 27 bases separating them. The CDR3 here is CASSPSSGTKGPSSYNSPLHF. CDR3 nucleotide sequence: TGTGCCAGCTCTCCGTCTTCGGGCACTAAAGGGCCGAGCTCCTATAATTCACCCCTCCACTTT.